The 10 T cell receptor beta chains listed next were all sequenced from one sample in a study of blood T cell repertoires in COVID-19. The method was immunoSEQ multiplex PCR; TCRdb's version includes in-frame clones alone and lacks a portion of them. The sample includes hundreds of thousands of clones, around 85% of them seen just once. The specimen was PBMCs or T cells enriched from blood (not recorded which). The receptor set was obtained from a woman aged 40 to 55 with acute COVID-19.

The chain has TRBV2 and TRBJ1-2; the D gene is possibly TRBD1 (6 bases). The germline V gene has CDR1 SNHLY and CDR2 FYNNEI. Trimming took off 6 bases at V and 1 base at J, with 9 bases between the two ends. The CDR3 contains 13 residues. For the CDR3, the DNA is TGTGCCAGCAGCTTACAGGGTAACTATGGCTACACCTTC. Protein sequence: CASSLQGNYGYTF.

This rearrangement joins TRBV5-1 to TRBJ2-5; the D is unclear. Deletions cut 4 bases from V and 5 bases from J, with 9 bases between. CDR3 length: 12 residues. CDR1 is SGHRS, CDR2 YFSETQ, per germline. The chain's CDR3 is CASSHPQETQYF. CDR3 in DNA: TGCGCCAGCAGCCACCCCCAGGAGACCCAGTACTTC.

The CDR3 here is CASSHTDRGYEQYF. The CDR3 bases are TGTGCCAGTTCCCACACTGACAGGGGCTACGAGCAGTACTTC. The chain combines TRBV28 with TRBJ2-7; 8 nucleotides agree with TRBD1. The V gene end was trimmed by 9 bases and the J gene end by 3 bases; junction bases not matched to a gene: 10. This CDR3 contains 14 residues. Germline CDR1 MDHEN, CDR2 SYDVKM. The full variable domain, its missing parts supplied by reference TRBV28 and TRBJ2-7, is DVKVTQSSRYLVKRTGEKVFLECVQDMDHENMFWYRQDPGLGLRLIYFSYDVKMKEKGDIPEGYSVSREKKERFSLILESASTNQTSMYLCASSHTDRGYEQYFGPGTRLTVT.

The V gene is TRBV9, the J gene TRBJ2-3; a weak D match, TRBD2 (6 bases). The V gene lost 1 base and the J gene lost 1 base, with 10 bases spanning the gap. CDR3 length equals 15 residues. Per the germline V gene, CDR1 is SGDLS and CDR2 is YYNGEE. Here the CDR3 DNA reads TGTGCCAGCAGCGTACAGTCGGGGGGCACAGATACGCAGTATTTT. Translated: CASSVQSGGTDTQYF.

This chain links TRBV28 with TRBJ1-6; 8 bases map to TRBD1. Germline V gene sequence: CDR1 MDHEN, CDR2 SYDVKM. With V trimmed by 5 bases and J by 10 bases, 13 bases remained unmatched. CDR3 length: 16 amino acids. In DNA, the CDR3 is TGTGCCAGCAGTCGAGGACAGGGAGGCGCTCGGTCACCCCTCCACTTT. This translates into CASSRGQGGARSPLHF.

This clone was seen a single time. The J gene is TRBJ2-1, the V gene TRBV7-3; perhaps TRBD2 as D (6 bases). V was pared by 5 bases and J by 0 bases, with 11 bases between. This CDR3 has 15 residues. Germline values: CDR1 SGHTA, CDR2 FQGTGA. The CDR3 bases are TGTGCCAGCAGCCCCCAAGCGGGCTCCTACAATGAGCAGTTCTTC. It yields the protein CASSPQAGSYNEQFF.

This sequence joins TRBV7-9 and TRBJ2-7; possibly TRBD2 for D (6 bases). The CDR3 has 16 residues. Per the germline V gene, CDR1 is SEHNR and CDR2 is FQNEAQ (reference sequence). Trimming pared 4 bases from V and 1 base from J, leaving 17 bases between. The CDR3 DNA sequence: TGTGCCAGCAGCTCATGGGGGGTAGTGGCATCCTACGAGCAGTACTTC. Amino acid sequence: CASSSWGVVASYEQYF.

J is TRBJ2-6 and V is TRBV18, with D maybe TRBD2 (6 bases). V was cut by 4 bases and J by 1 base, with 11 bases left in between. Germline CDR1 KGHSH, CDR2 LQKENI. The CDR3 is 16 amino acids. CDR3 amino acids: CASSRDFQSGANVLTF. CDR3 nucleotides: TGTGCCAGCTCACGGGACTTTCAATCTGGGGCCAACGTCCTGACTTTC.

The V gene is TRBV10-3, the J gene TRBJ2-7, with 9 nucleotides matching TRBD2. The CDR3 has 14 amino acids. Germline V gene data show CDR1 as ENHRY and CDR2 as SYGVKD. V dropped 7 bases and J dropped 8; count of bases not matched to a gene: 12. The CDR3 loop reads CAIMGAGGPGKQYF. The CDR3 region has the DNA TGTGCCATCATGGGGGCGGGAGGGCCCGGGAAGCAGTACTTC.

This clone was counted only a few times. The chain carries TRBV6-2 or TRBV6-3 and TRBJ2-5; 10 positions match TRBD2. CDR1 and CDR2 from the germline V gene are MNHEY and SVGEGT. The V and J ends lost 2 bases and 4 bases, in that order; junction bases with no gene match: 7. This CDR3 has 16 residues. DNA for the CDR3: TGTGCCAGCAGTTACCCCCGACTAGCGGGTTCAGAGACCCAGTACTTC. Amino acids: CASSYPRLAGSETQYF.